The text below deals with one T cell receptor beta chain. Its antigen is unknown. Use of 60 Vbeta and 13 Jbeta primers characterized the PCR. Per the authors' pipeline: A later analysis counted 80 million or so unique TCR beta chains, some 12 million shared. Method: immunoSEQ multiplex PCR; TCRdb's copy keeps in-frame clones and lacks some. V and J calls and clone size follow that table, whereas D and trimming were derived from the DNA. This table has 90,000 to 120,000 clones, over 75% appearing once. The source of the sample is a study of cytomegalovirus exposure and HLA in healthy donors. Study-wide findings and caveats: One cluster of highly shared sequence variants probably arose as a sequencing artifact. In an earlier analysis, about 87% or about 30%: the productive usage of most TCR beta V segments.

Germline values: CDR1 GTSNPN, CDR2 SVGIG (reference sequence). The V end lost 0 bases, the J end lost 3 bases, and 5 bases lay between the germline ends. This CDR3 has 12 residues. This chain connects TRBV30 to TRBJ1-2, with D hard to call. The receptor was isolated from a male donor in good health and CMV-seronegative. The sequenced material came from PBMCs. CDR3 in amino acids: CAWSVRDYGYTF. The CDR3 nucleotides are TGTGCCTGGAGTGTACGAGACTATGGCTACACCTTC.